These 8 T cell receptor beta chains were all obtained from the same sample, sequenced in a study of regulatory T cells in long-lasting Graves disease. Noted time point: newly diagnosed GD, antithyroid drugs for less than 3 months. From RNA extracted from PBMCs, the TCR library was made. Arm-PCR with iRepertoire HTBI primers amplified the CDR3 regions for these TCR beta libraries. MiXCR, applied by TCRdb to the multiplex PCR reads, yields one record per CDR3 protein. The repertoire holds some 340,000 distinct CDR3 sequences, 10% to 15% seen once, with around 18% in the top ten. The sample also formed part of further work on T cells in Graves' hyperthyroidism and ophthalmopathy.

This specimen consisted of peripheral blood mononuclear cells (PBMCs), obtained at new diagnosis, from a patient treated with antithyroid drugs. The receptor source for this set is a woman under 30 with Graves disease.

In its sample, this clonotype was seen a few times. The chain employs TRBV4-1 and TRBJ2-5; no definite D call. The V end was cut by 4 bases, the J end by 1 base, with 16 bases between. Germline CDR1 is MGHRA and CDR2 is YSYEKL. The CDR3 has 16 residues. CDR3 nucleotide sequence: TGCGCCAGCAGCCTGGGCCTGGCGAGACCCCAAGAGACCCAGTACTTC. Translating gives CASSLGLARPQETQYF.

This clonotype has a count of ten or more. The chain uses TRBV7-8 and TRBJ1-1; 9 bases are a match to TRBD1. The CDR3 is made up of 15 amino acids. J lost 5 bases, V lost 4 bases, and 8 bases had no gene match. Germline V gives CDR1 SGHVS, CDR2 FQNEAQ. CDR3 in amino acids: CASSWGLTGGTEAFF. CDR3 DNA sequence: TGTGCCAGCAGCTGGGGGTTGACAGGGGGGACTGAAGCTTTCTTT.

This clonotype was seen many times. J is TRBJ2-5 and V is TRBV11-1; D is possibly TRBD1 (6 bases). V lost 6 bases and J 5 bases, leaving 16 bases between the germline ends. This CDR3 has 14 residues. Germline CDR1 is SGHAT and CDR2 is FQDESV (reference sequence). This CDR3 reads CASSWDIQGETQYF. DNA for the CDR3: TGTGCCAGCAGTTGGGACATTCAAGGGGAGACCCAGTACTTC.

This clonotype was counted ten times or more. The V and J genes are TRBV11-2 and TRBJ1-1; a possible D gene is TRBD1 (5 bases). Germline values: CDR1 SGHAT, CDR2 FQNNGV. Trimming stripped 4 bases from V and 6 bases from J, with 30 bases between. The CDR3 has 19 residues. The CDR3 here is CASSSLRTLPGLELPEAFF. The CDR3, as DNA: TGTGCCAGCAGCTCCCTAAGGACATTACCCGGGCTGGAATTGCCTGAAGCTTTCTTT. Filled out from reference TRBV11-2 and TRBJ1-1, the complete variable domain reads EAGVAQSPRYKIIEKRQSVAFWCNPISGHATLYWYQQILGQGPKLLIQFQNNGVVDDSQLPKDRFSAERLKGVDSTLKIQPAKLEDSAVYLCASSSLRTLPGLELPEAFFGQGTRLTVV.

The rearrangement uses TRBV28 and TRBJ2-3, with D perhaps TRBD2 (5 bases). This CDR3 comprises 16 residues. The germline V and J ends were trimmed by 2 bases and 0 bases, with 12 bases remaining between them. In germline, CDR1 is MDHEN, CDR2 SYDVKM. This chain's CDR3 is CASSLMGEASTDTQYF. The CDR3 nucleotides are TGTGCCAGCAGTTTAATGGGAGAGGCCAGCACAGATACGCAGTATTTT.

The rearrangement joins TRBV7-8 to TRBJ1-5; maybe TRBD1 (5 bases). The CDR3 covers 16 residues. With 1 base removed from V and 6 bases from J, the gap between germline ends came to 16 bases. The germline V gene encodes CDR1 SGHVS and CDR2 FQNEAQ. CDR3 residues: CASSLVGTLRGQPQHF. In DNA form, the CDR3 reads TGTGCCAGCAGCTTAGTTGGGACCCTAAGAGGTCAGCCCCAGCATTTT.

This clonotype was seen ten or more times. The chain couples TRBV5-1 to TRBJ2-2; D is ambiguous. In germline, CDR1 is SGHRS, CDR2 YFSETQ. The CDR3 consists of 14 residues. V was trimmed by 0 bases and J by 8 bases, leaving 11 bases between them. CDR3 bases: TGCGCCAGCAGCTTGGTTGCCGGAGAGGGGGAGCTGTTTTTT. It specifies CASSLVAGEGELFF.

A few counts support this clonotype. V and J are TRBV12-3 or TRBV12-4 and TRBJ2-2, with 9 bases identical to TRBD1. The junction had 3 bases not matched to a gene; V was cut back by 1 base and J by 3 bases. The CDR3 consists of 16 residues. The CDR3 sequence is CASSLDRDRDTGELFF. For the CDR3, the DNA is TGTGCCAGCAGTTTAGACCGGGACAGGGACACCGGGGAGCTGTTTTTT.